The T cell receptor beta chain described here comes from a study of regulatory T cells in long-lasting Graves disease. The CDR3 is 13 amino acids. Germline assignment: CDR1 SGHTA and CDR2 FQGNSA. Trimming stripped 4 bases from V and 5 bases from J, with 11 bases between. As to time point: newly diagnosed GD, antithyroid drugs for less than 3 months. The TCR library was made from RNA that had been extracted from PBMCs in TRIzol. Blood from the periphery, around 9 milliliters in all, was drawn into EDTA tubes. Arm-PCR of CDR3 regions with iRepertoire HTBI primers generated TCR beta libraries. MiXCR, applied by TCRdb to the multiplex PCR reads, yields one record per CDR3 protein. Of fewer than 550,000 distinct CDR3 sequences detected, around 15% appear once; the ten largest clones hold 20% to 25%. This same sample was also taken into another study, of T cells in Graves' hyperthyroidism and ophthalmopathy.

This TCR derives from a woman aged 35-65 years with Graves disease. The material was peripheral blood mononuclear cells (PBMCs), obtained at new diagnosis, from a patient treated with antithyroid drugs. The chain links TRBV7-2 to TRBJ1-2, with D unresolved. CDR3 region: CASSSDGGYGYTF. The CDR3 bases are TGTGCCAGCAGCTCCGACGGTGGATATGGCTACACCTTC.